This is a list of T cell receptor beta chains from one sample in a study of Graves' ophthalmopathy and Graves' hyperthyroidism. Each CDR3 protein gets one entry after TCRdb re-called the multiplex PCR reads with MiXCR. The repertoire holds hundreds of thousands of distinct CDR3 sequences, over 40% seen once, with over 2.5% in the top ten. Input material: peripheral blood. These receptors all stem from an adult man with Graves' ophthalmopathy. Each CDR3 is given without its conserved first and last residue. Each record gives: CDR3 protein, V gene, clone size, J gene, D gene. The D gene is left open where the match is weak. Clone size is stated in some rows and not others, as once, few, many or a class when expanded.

SGTETMNTEAF,TRBV20-1,many,TRBJ1-1,-
SVEVGQGQWRETQY,TRBV29-1,many,TRBJ2-5,-
SAPGTANQPQH,TRBV20-1,-,TRBJ1-5,TRBD1
SATAHYEETQY,TRBV20-1,-,TRBJ2-5,-
ASSEIIGEKLF,TRBV2,many,TRBJ1-4,-
ASSVSGTHGHEQY,TRBV9,many,TRBJ2-7,TRBD2
ASSPPGPYGYT,TRBV7-9,many,TRBJ1-2,-
ASSFSQSINQPQH,TRBV5-5,-,TRBJ1-5,-
ASSQVQGVTGKTEAF,TRBV3-1,-,TRBJ1-1,TRBD1
ASSLEHRVQAF,TRBV7-2,many,TRBJ1-1,-
AISEGGTLNTIY,TRBV10-3,-,TRBJ1-3,-
ASSYDRGLADTGELF,TRBV2,-,TRBJ2-2,TRBD2
ASSPGLAGGQAGELF,TRBV7-2,-,TRBJ2-2,TRBD2
ASSLGLDEKLF,TRBV5-6,many,TRBJ1-4,-
ASSNPGQGIPYSNQPQH,TRBV2,many,TRBJ1-5,TRBD1
ASSLVPEDPYSPLH,TRBV13,-,TRBJ1-6,-
ASQPTGSGVLKEQF,TRBV19,-,TRBJ2-1,-
ASSVAAWGHPNYGYT,TRBV9,many,TRBJ1-2,-
SVGGIGTEAF,TRBV20-1,many,TRBJ1-1,-
AWTPSSGGFSTEAF,TRBV25-1,-,TRBJ1-1,-
ASSLEPGSSGANVLT,TRBV5-8,many,TRBJ2-6,-
ASSFTTGYMTEAF,TRBV5-1,many,TRBJ1-1,TRBD1
ASREPETGGETQY,TRBV7-8,many,TRBJ2-5,-
ASSQERYQPQH,TRBV4-3,many,TRBJ1-5,-
ASSLSGRRDNEQF,TRBV2,-,-,TRBD2
ASSKTSGAYEQY,TRBV7-3,many,TRBJ2-7,TRBD2